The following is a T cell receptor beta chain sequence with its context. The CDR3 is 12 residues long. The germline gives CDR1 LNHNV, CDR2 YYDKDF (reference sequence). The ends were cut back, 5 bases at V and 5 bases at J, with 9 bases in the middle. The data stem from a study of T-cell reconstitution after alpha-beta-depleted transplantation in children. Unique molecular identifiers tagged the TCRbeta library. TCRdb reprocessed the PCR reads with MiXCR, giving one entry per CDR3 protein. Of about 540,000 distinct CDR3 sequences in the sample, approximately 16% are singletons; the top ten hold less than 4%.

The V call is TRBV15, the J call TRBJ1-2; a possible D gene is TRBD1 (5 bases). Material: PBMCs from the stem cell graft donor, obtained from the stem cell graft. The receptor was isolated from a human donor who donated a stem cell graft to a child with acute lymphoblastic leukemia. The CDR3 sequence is CATSGGRYGYTF. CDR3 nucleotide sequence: TGTGCCACCAGCGGGGGTAGATATGGCTACACCTTC.